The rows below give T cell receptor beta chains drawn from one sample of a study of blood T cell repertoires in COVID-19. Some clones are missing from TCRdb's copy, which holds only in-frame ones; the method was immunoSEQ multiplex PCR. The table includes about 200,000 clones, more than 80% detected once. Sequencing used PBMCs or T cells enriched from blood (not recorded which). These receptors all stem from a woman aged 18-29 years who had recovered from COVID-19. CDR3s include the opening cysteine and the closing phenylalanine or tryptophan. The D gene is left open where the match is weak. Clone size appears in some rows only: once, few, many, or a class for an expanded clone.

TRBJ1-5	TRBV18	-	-	CATHSTGQPQHF	TGTGCCACCCATTCCACAGGGCAGCCCCAGCATTTT
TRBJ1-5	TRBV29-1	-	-	CSVFDDVGGHSNQPQHF	TGCAGCGTCTTCGACGACGTAGGGGGACATAGCAATCAGCCCCAGCATTTT
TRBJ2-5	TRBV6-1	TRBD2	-	CASSEGGGSETQYF	TGTGCCAGCAGTGAAGGGGGGGGGTCGGAGACCCAGTACTTC
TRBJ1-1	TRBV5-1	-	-	CASREGWRNTEAFF	TGCGCCAGCAGGGAGGGTTGGAGGAACACTGAAGCTTTCTTT
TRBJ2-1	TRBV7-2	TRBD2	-	CASSYLLAGAYIRNEQFF	TGTGCCAGCAGCTATTTGCTAGCGGGAGCCTATATTCGGAATGAGCAGTTCTTC
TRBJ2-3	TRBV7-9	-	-	CASSLNEGTDTQYF	TGTGCCAGCAGCTTAAACGAGGGCACAGATACGCAGTATTTT
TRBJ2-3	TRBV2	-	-	CASSDTGDSTDTQYF	TGTGCCAGCAGTGACACGGGGGACAGCACAGATACGCAGTATTTT
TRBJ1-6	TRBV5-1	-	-	CASSPREGSPDSPLHF	TGCGCCAGCAGCCCCAGGGAGGGCAGTCCGGATTCACCCCTCCACTTT
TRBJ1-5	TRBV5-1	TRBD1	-	CASRAGTGGNQPQHF	TGCGCCAGCAGGGCCGGGACAGGTGGCAATCAGCCCCAGCATTTT
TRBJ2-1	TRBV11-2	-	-	CASSARGNYNEQFF	TGTGCCAGCAGCGCCAGGGGAAATTACAATGAGCAGTTCTTC
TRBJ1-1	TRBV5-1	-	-	CASSGTGWRTEAFF	TGCGCCAGCAGTGGAACAGGCTGGCGCACTGAAGCTTTCTTT
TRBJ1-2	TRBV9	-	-	CASSDPSGAGNYGYTF	TGTGCCAGCAGCGACCCCAGCGGGGCAGGAAACTATGGCTACACCTTC
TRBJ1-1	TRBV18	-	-	CASSRVVGTEAFF	TGTGCCAGCTCGAGGGTAGTAGGAACTGAAGCTTTCTTT
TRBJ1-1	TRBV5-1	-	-	CASSLGQMDRTEAFF	TGCGCCAGCAGCTTGGGACAGATGGACCGCACTGAAGCTTTCTTT
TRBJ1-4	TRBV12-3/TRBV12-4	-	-	CASSTHGWEKLFF	TGTGCCAGCAGTACCCACGGGTGGGAAAAACTGTTTTTT
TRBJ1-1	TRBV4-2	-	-	CASSQEAGQDTEAFF	TGTGCCAGCAGCCAAGAGGCAGGGCAAGACACTGAAGCTTTCTTT
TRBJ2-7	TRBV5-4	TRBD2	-	CASSLGTSVSYEQYF	TGTGCCAGCAGCCTCGGGACTAGCGTTTCCTACGAGCAGTACTTC
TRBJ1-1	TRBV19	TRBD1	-	CASSRQGVTEAFF	TGTGCCAGTAGCCGACAGGGGGTCACTGAAGCTTTCTTT
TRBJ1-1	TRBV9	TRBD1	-	CASSPRQGTEAFF	TGTGCCAGCAGCCCCCGACAGGGCACTGAAGCTTTCTTT
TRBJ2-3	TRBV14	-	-	CASSHSPDTQYF	TGTGCCAGCAGCCATAGTCCAGATACGCAGTATTTT
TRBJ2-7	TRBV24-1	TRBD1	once	CATRQGNEQYF	TGTGCCACCCGACAGGGCAACGAGCAGTACTTC
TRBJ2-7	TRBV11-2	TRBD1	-	CASSLGRGTGVYEQYF	TGTGCCAGCAGCTTAGGTCGAGGGACAGGGGTCTACGAGCAGTACTTC
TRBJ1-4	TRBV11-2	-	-	CASSPTTGRNEKLFF	TGTGCCAGCAGCCCAACGACAGGAAGGAATGAAAAACTGTTTTTT
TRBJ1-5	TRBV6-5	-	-	CASTPGQEHQPQHF	TGTGCCAGCACCCCTGGGCAGGAACATCAGCCCCAGCATTTT
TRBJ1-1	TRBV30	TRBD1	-	CAWSVHRTGPPGEAFF	TGTGCCTGGAGTGTACACCGGACAGGGCCACCGGGGGAAGCTTTCTTT
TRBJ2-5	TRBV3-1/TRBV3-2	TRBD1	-	CASSQQTGQETQYF	TGTGCCAGCAGCCAGCAGACAGGGCAAGAGACCCAGTACTTC
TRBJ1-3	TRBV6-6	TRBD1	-	CASSRQGRGSGNTIYF	TGTGCCAGCAGTCGACAGGGTAGGGGCTCTGGAAACACCATATATTTT
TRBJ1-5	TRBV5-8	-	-	CASSHRQFNQPQHF	TGTGCCAGCAGCCATAGACAGTTCAATCAGCCCCAGCATTTT
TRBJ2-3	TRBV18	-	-	CASSQTGTGEDTQYF	TGTGCCAGCTCACAGACCGGGACGGGGGAAGATACGCAGTATTTT
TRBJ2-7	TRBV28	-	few	CASSLSYYEQYF	TGTGCCAGCAGTTTATCGTATTACGAGCAGTACTTC
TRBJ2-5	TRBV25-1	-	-	CASSEYRLGDQYF	TGTGCCAGCAGTGAATACAGGTTGGGAGACCAGTACTTC
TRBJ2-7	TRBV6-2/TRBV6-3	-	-	CASSYSGGSSYEQYF	TGTGCCAGCAGTTACTCGGGGGGAAGCTCCTACGAGCAGTACTTC
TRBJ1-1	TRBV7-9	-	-	CASRYQMNTEAFF	TGTGCCAGCAGATACCAGATGAACACTGAAGCTTTCTTT
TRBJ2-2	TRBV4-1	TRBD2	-	CASSQEGAGGSTGELFF	TGCGCCAGCAGCCAAGAAGGGGCGGGAGGCAGCACCGGGGAGCTGTTTTTT
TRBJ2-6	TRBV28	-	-	CASSDPRDSGANVLTF	TGTGCCAGCAGTGACCCGCGGGATTCTGGGGCCAACGTCCTGACTTTC
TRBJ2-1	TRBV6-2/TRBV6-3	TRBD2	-	CASSGTSGFNEQFF	TGTGCCAGCAGTGGAACTAGCGGATTCAATGAGCAGTTCTTC
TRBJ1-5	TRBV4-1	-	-	CASSQSGNQPQHF	TGCGCCAGCAGCCAATCAGGGAATCAGCCCCAGCATTTT
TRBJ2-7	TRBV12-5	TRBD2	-	CASGLVPGTSTYEQYF	TGTGCTAGTGGTTTGGTACCCGGGACTAGCACCTACGAGCAGTACTTC
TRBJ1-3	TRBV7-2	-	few	CASSPGRDFSGNTIYF	TGTGCCAGCAGCCCTGGACGGGACTTCTCTGGAAACACCATATATTTT
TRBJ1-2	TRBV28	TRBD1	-	CATGGYGYTF	TGTGCCACAGGGGGCTATGGCTACACCTTC